This TCR beta chain was obtained from a study of early T cells in non-severe SARS-CoV-2 infection. Study findings and constraints: Missing private and CD4 specificities, VDJdb matching favored anti-spike CD8 responses.

In regard to this clonotype: The antigen remains undetermined.

The TCR library protocol was used to attach unique molecular identifiers. These identifiers were attached to individual cDNA molecules. In TCRdb, the 5' RACE reads were re-called with MiXCR into one record per CDR3 protein. The repertoire has tens of thousands of distinct CDR3 sequences, 14% to 15% of them found once; the top ten carry 5.5% to 7%. V dropped 6 bases and J dropped 0 bases, with 16 bases sitting between them. Germline V gene data show CDR1 as SGHAT and CDR2 as FQNNGV. CDR3 length: 16 amino acids. Sequenced material: whole blood. This receptor was taken from an adult who was a healthcare worker with PCR-confirmed SARS-CoV-2 infection or an uninfected control (not recorded which). The genes are TRBV11-2 and TRBJ2-3; no definite D call. The CDR3 DNA reads as TGTGCCAGCAGTCGCCAAGGGATTTTAAGCACAGATACGCAGTATTTT. The encoded protein is CASSRQGILSTDTQYF.